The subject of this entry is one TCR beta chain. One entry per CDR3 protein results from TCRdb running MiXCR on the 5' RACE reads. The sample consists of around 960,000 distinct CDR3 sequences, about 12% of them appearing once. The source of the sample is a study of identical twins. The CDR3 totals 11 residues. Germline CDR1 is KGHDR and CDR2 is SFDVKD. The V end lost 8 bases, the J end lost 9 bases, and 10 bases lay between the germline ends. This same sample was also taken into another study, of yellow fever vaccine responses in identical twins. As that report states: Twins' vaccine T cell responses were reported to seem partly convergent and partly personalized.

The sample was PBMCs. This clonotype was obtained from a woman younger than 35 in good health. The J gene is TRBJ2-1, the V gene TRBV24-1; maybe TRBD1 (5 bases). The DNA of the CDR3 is TGTGCCACCAAGGGGATCCGTGAGCAGTTCTTC. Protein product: CATKGIREQFF.